This T cell receptor (beta chain) came from a study of CD8 T cells in ankylosing spondylitis. A word on this clonotype: What it recognizes is unknown.

In making TCR beta libraries, quantitative 5'-RACE with molecular barcodes was used. TCRdb used MiXCR to reprocess the 5' RACE reads, holding one entry per CDR3 protein. The sample includes about 240,000 distinct CDR3 sequences, 8% to 9.5% of them seen just once. General study results and limits: According to the report, clones linked to the disease were significantly enriched in matched synovial fluid samples taken from ankylosing spondylitis patients. Past studies reported some motif variants in reactive arthritis synovial fluid and blood. Researchers report that disease-linked clones proved CD8+ and relatively rare in peripheral blood.

This clonotype was obtained from a male donor with ankylosing spondylitis or in good health (not recorded which). The specimen sequenced was blood, either unsorted or a sorted T cell fraction (not recorded which).

CDR3 nucleotides: TGCGCCAGCAGCCAAGATTACAGCTCCTACGAGCAGTACTTC. Encoded protein: CASSQDYSSYEQYF. The chain has TRBV4-3 and TRBJ2-7; no reliable D call. V was trimmed by 0 bases and J by 0 bases, leaving 6 bases between them. The germline V gene has CDR1 LGHNA and CDR2 YSLEER. This CDR3 is 14 amino acids long.